The 10 T cell receptor beta chains given below trace back to one sample, sequenced in a study of blood T cell repertoires in COVID-19. The protocol was immunoSEQ multiplex PCR, while the TCRdb copy is restricted to in-frame clones and leaves out a portion. The top ten clones hold less than 3.5% of a sample with 85,000 to 130,000 clones, 65% to 90% of them seen once. Sequences were obtained from PBMCs or T cells enriched from blood (not recorded which). These receptors all come from a woman between 50 and 59 years old who had recovered from COVID-19.

This chain connects TRBV2 to TRBJ1-1; TRBD1 might be the D (6 bases). V lost 5 bases, J lost 3 bases, and 13 bases lay in between. This CDR3 has 14 residues. Germline V gives CDR1 SNHLY, CDR2 FYNNEI. CDR3 sequence reads: CASSIQGRDTEAFF. The CDR3 DNA reads as TGTGCCAGCAGTATACAGGGACGGGACACTGAAGCTTTCTTT.

The chain is built from TRBV29-1 and TRBJ2-3; 9 nucleotides line up with TRBD2. V lost 2 bases, J lost 4 bases, and 7 bases stayed unmatched. Germline-derived CDR1 and CDR2 are SQVTM and ANQGSEA. The CDR3 covers 15 residues. CDR3 coding DNA: TGCAGCGTTGAATTAGCGGGAGCTGGCCCAGATACGCAGTATTTT. This sequence encodes CSVELAGAGPDTQYF.

The V gene is TRBV5-1, the J gene TRBJ2-1, with 9 nucleotides matching TRBD2. Germline V CDR1 and CDR2: SGHRS, YFSETQ. CDR3 size: 14 residues. The ends lost 4 bases at V and 5 bases at J; junction bases unmatched: 4. The CDR3 region is CASSPGTSNNEQFF. CDR3 bases: TGCGCCAGCAGCCCCGGGACTAGCAACAATGAGCAGTTCTTC. The variable domain in full, completed from reference TRBV5-1 and TRBJ2-1, reads KAGVTQTPRYLIKTRGQQVTLSCSPISGHRSVSWYQQTPGQGLQFLFEYFSETQRNKGNFPGRFSGRQFSNSRSEMNVSTLELGDSALYLCASSPGTSNNEQFFGPGTRLTVL.

The chain uses TRBV11-2 and TRBJ1-4, with 9 bases lining up with TRBD1. Germline CDR1 and CDR2: SGHAT and FQNNGV. The CDR3 covers 15 residues. With V trimmed by 1 base and J by 6 bases, 3 bases remained unmatched. CDR3 in amino acids: CASSLAGQGYEKLFF. CDR3 nucleotide sequence: TGTGCCAGCAGCTTAGCGGGACAGGGATATGAAAAACTGTTTTTT.

The chain uses TRBV2 and TRBJ2-7, with a tentative D call TRBD1 (6 bases). Looked up from germline, CDR1 is SNHLY and CDR2 is FYNNEI. V gave up 6 bases and J gave up 5 bases, with 14 bases separating them. The CDR3 has 13 residues. DNA of the CDR3: TGTGCCAGCAGACCAGGGGTGTCCCACGAGCAGTACTTC. Its protein product is CASRPGVSHEQYF.

The chain employs TRBV30 and TRBJ2-2; TRBD1 might be the D (6 bases). Deletions cut 0 bases from V and 4 bases from J, with 6 bases between. Germline V gene lookup returns CDR1 GTSNPN and CDR2 SVGIG (reference sequence). CDR3 length: 13 residues. CDR3 amino acids: CAWSVRGTGELFF. The DNA of the CDR3 is TGTGCCTGGAGTGTCAGGGGCACCGGGGAGCTGTTTTTT.

The J gene is TRBJ1-2, the V gene TRBV18; D remains ambiguous. CDR1 and CDR2 from the germline V gene are KGHSH and LQKENI. V was clipped by 8 bases and J by 7 bases, with 20 bases between them. This CDR3 has 14 amino acids. The CDR3 sequence is CASSPGAEDFGYTF. CDR3 in DNA: TGTGCCAGCAGCCCGGGAGCCGAGGATTTTGGCTACACCTTC.

The gene calls are TRBV30 and TRBJ1-4; D unclear. Germline assignment: CDR1 GTSNPN and CDR2 SVGIG (reference sequence). This CDR3 is 13 amino acids long. V lost 0 bases and J lost 4, with 6 bases in between. The CDR3 region has the DNA TGTGCCTGGAGTGTAGCCGGTAATGAAAAACTGTTTTTT. It is translated as CAWSVAGNEKLFF.

In this sample, this clone turned up once. The chain couples TRBV6-6 to TRBJ2-3; possibly TRBD2 for D (5 bases). Germline V CDR1 and CDR2: MNHNY, SVGAGI (reference sequence). The CDR3 length is 14 residues. The V gene lost 8 bases and the J gene lost 2 bases, with 14 bases spanning the gap. CDR3 nucleotides: TGTGCCAGCTGTGACACGGGAACCACAGATACGCAGTATTTT. Its protein is CASCDTGTTDTQYF.

V is TRBV5-4 and J is TRBJ2-6; 11 bases agree with TRBD2. The CDR3 spans 17 residues. The V gene's germline CDR1 is SGHNT and CDR2 YYREEE (reference sequence). After removal of 0 bases from V and 2 bases from J, the junction contained 1 base not matched to a gene. The chain's CDR3 is CASSLGSGGAGANVLTF. CDR3 coding DNA: TGTGCCAGCAGCTTGGGTAGCGGGGGGGCTGGGGCCAACGTCCTGACTTTC.